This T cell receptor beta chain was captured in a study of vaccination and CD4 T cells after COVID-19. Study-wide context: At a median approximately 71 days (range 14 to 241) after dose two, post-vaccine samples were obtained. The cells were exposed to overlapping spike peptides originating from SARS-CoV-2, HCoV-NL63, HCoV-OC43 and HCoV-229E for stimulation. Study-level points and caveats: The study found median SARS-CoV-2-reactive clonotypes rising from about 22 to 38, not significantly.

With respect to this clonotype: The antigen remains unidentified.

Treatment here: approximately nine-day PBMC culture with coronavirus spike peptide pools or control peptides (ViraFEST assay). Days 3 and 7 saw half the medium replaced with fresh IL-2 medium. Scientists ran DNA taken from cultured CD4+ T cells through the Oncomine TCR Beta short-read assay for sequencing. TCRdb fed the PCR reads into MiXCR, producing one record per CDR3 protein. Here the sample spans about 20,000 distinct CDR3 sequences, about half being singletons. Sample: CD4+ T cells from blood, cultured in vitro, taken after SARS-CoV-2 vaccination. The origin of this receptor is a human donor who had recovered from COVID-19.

The CDR3 DNA reads as TGTGCCAGCAGTTACGAGCGGTCTTCACCCCTCCACTTT. Encoded protein: CASSYERSSPLHF. The chain uses TRBV6-5 and TRBJ1-6, with D unresolved. The germline V and J ends were trimmed by 2 bases and 9 bases, with 8 bases remaining between them. Germline V gene sequence: CDR1 MNHEY, CDR2 SVGAGI. There are 13 residues in the CDR3.